The 3 T cell receptor beta chains below were found in one sample sequenced in a study of identical twins. From the 5' RACE reads, TCRdb called clonotypes with MiXCR, one entry per CDR3 protein. The sample holds about 890,000 distinct CDR3 sequences, 9% to 15% seen once. In addition, the sample was reused for a study of yellow fever vaccine responses in identical twins.

The specimen sequenced was PBMCs. These receptors came from a young woman in good health.

The chain recombines TRBV28 with TRBJ2-2; 8 bases are shared with TRBD1. Trimming at V came to 4 bases and at J to 3 bases, leaving 16 bases not matched to a gene. The length of the CDR3 is 19 residues. The germline CDR1 and CDR2 sequences are MDHEN and SYDVKM. The CDR3 spells CASSSRQGTTPRDTGELFF. The CDR3 DNA sequence: TGTGCCAGCAGTTCGCGACAGGGGACGACCCCTCGAGACACCGGGGAGCTGTTTTTT.

This clonotype has more than one count but fewer than ten. The chain joins TRBV12-3 or TRBV12-4 to TRBJ1-2, with 7 bases matching TRBD1. The CDR3 is made up of 12 amino acids. With 10 bases clipped from V and 8 bases from J, the junction kept 10 bases outside the gene matches. CDR3 DNA sequence: TGTGCCATCTCACGCCGAGGGGGCGGCTACACCTTC. Its protein is CAISRRGGGYTF.

This clonotype appeared once. V usage is TRBV9 and J usage is TRBJ2-3, with 9 nucleotides matching TRBD2. CDR3 size: 16 residues. Trimming at V came to 1 base and at J to 2 bases, leaving 5 bases not matched to a gene. The germline V gene encodes CDR1 SGDLS and CDR2 YYNGEE. In DNA form, the CDR3 reads TGTGCCAGCAGCGTACTAGCGGGGACCTTCACAGATACGCAGTATTTT. This gives the protein CASSVLAGTFTDTQYF.